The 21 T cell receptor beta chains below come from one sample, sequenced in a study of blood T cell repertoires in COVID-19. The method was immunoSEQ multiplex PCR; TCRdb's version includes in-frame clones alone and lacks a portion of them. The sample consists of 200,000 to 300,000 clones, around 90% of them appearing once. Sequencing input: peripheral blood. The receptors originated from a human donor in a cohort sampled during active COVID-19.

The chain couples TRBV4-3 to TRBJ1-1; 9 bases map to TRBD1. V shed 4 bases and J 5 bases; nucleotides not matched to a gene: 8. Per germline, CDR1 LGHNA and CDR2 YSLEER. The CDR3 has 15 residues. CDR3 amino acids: CASSPRDRAGTEAFF. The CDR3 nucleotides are TGCGCCAGCAGCCCAAGGGACAGGGCAGGGACTGAAGCTTTCTTT.

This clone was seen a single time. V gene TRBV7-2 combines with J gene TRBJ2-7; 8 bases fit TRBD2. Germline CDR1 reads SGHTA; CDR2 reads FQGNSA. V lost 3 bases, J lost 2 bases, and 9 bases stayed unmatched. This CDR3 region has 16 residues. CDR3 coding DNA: TGTGCCAGCAGCTTCTCTTCGGGAGGGCCACCCTACGAGCAGTACTTC. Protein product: CASSFSSGGPPYEQYF.

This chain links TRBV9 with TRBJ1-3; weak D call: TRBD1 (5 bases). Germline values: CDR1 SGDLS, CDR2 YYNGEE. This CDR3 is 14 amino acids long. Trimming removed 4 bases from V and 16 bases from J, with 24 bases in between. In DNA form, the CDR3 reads TGTGCCAGCAGCACACAGGACCTATTAGGGCCCCTCTATTTT. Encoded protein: CASSTQDLLGPLYF.

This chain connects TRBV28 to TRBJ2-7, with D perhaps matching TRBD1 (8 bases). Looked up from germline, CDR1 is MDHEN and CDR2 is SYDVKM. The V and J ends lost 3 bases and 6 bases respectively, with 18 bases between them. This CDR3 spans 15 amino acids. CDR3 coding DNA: TGTGCCAGCAGTTTGGGAGGGGTGACAGGGGTCGAGCAGTACTTC. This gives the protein CASSLGGVTGVEQYF.

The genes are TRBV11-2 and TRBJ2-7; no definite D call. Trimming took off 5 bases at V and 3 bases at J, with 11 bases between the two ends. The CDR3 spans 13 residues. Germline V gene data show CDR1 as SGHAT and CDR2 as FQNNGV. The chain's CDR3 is CASSTGRFYEQYF. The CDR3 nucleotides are TGTGCCAGCAGCACCGGCAGGTTCTACGAGCAGTACTTC.

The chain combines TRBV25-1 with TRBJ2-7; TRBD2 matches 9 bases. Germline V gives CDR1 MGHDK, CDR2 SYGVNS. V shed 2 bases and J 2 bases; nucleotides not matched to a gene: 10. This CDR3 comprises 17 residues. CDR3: CASSELATSGYAYEQYF. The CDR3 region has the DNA TGTGCCAGCAGTGAACTCGCCACTAGCGGGTATGCCTACGAGCAGTACTTC.

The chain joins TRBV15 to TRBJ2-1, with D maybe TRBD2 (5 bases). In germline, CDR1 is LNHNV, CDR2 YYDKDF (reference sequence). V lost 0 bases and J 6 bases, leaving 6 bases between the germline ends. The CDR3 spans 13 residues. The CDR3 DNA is TGTGCCACCAGCAGAGAGAGGGCCAATGAGCAGTTCTTC. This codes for CATSRERANEQFF.

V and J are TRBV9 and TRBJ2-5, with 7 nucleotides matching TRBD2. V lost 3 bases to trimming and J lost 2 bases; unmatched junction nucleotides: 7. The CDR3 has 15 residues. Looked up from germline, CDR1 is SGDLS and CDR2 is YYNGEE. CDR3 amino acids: CASSGSLAVQETQYF. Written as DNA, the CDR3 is TGTGCCAGCAGCGGTAGTCTAGCGGTTCAAGAGACCCAGTACTTC. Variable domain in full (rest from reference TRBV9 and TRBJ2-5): DSGVTQTPKHLITATGQRVTLRCSPRSGDLSVYWYQQSLDQGLQFLIQYYNGEERAKGNILERFSAQQFPDLHSELNLSSLELGDSALYFCASSGSLAVQETQYFGPGTRLLVL.

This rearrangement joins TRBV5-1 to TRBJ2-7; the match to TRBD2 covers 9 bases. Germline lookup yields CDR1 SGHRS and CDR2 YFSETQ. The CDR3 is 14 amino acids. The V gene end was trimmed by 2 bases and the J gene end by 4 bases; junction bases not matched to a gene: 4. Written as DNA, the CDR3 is TGCGCCAGCAGCTTTAATCTAGCGGGGTACGAGCAGTACTTC. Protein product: CASSFNLAGYEQYF.

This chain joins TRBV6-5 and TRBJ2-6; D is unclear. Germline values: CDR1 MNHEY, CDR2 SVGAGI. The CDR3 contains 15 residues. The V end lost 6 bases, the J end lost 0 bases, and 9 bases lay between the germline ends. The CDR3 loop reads CASSLGVSGANVLTF. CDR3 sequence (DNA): TGTGCCAGCAGCCTAGGAGTCTCTGGGGCCAACGTCCTGACTTTC.

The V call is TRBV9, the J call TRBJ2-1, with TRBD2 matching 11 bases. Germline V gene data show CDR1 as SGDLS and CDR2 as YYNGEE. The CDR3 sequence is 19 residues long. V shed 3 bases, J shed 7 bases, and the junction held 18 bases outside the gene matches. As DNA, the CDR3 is TGTGCCAGCAGCGGAGGCCCTCCCGACACTAGCGGGAGAAGGAATGAGCAGTTCTTC. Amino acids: CASSGGPPDTSGRRNEQFF.

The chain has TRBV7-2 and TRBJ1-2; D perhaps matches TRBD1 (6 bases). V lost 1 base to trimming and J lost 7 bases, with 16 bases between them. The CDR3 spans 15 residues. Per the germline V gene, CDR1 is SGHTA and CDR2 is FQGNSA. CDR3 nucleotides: TGTGCCAGCAGCTTAGACGTACAGGGCTTCGGTGGCTACACCTTC. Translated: CASSLDVQGFGGYTF.

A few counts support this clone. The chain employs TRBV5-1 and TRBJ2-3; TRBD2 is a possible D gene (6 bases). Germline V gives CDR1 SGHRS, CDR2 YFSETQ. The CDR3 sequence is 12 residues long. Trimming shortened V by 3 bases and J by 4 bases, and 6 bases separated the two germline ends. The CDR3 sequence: CASSWGADTQYF. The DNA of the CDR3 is TGCGCCAGCAGCTGGGGGGCAGATACGCAGTATTTT.

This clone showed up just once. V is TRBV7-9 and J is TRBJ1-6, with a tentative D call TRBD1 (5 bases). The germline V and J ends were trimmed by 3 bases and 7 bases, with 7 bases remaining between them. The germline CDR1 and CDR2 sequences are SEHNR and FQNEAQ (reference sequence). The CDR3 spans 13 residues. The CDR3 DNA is TGTGCCAGCAGCTTTGGGGCGAATTCACCCCTCCACTTT. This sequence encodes CASSFGANSPLHF.

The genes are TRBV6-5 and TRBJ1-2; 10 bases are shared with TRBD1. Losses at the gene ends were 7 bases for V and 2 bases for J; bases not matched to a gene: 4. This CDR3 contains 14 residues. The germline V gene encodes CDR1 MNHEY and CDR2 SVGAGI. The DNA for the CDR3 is TGTGCCAGCACCCTGGACAGGGGGAACTATGGCTACACCTTC. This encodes CASTLDRGNYGYTF.

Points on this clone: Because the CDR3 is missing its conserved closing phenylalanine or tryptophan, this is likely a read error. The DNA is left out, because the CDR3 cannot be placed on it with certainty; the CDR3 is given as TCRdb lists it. CDR3 amino acids: CASSESFGTLFL. The chain is built from TRBV6-1 and TRBJ2-7; TRBD1 is the table's D call and was not checked against the DNA. The germline V gene encodes CDR1 MNHNS and CDR2 SASEGT. Termini included, the CDR3 measures 12 amino acids.

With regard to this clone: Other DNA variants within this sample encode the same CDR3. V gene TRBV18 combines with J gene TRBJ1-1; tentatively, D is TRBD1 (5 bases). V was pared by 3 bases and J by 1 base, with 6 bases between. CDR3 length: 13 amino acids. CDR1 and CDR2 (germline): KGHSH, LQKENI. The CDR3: CASSPRENTEAFF. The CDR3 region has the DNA TGTGCCAGCTCACCCAGGGAGAACACTGAAGCTTTCTTT. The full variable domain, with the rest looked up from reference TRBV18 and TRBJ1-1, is NAGVMQNPRHLVRRRGQEARLRCSPMKGHSHVYWYRQLPEEGLKFMVYLQKENIIDESGMPKERFSAEFPKEGPSILRIQQVVRGDSAAYFCASSPRENTEAFFGQGTRLTVV.

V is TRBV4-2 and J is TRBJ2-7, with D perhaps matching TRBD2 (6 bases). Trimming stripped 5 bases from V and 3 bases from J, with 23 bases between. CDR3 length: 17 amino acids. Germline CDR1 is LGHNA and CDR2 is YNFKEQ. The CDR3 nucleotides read TGTGCCAGCAGCTCCTACACCAGGTCTAGCGACGTCTACGAGCAGTACTTC. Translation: CASSSYTRSSDVYEQYF.

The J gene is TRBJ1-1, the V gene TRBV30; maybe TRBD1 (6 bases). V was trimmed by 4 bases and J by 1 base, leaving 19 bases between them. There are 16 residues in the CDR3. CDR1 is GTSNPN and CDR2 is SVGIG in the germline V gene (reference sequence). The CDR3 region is CAWIFVPGQGNTEAFF. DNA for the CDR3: TGTGCCTGGATATTTGTCCCGGGACAAGGGAACACTGAAGCTTTCTTT.

This CDR3 reads CASSLMGQYGYTF. Here the CDR3 DNA reads TGTGCCAGCAGCTTAATGGGACAGTATGGCTACACCTTC. The chain uses TRBV7-9 and TRBJ1-2; TRBD1 aligns across 7 bases. Germline loops: CDR1 SEHNR, CDR2 FQNEAQ (reference sequence). Losses at the gene ends were 2 bases for V and 5 bases for J; bases not matched to a gene: 2. The CDR3 covers 13 residues.

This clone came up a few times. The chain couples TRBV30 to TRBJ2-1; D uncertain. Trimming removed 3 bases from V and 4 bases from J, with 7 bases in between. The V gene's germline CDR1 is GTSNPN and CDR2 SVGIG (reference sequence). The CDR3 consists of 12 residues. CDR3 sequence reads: CAWSHGYNEQFF. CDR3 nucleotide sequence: TGTGCCTGGAGCCACGGGTACAATGAGCAGTTCTTC.